This passage covers 18 T cell receptor beta chains from one sample sequenced in a study of cytomegalovirus exposure and HLA in healthy donors. PCR involved 60 Vbeta and 13 Jbeta primers. Repertoires were generated with immunoSEQ multiplex PCR, while TCRdb's copy carries only in-frame clones and drops some. The table has 120,000 to 150,000 clones, roughly 79% seen once. Source material: PBMCs. The receptors stem from a woman between 40 and 50 years old in good health and CMV-seronegative.

This clone was seen a few times. The V call is TRBV11-2, the J call TRBJ1-1, with a tentative D call TRBD1 (5 bases). The V gene's germline CDR1 is SGHAT and CDR2 FQNNGV. With 1 base removed from V and 3 bases from J, the gap between germline ends came to 12 bases. The CDR3 is made up of 15 amino acids. Here the CDR3 DNA reads TGTGCCAGCAGCTTAGTTTGGGGCGGGGACACTGAAGCTTTCTTT. Translation gives CASSLVWGGDTEAFF.

This clone was found a few times. The chain is built from TRBV10-3 and TRBJ2-7, with a weak D call TRBD1 (6 bases). V lost 6 bases and J 1 base, leaving 10 bases between the germline ends. This CDR3 comprises 13 residues. Germline V CDR1 and CDR2: ENHRY, SYGVKD. The CDR3 sequence: CAIRLDSSYEQYF. CDR3 sequence (DNA): TGTGCCATCAGACTGGACAGTTCCTACGAGCAGTACTTC.

The CDR3 region has the DNA TGTGCCAGCAGCTTGCCAGTTCGCGGTTTCGAGCAGTACTTC. Encoded protein: CASSLPVRGFEQYF. The V call is TRBV28, the J call TRBJ2-5; no firm D call. The end of the DNA aligns better with TRBJ2-7, so the J call may be wrong. There are 14 residues in the CDR3. Per the germline V gene, CDR1 is MDHEN and CDR2 is SYDVKM.

The V call is TRBV27, the J call TRBJ2-3, with D possibly being TRBD2 (5 bases). This CDR3 is built from 14 residues. Looked up from germline, CDR1 is MNHEY and CDR2 is SMNVEV (reference sequence). V was shortened by 5 bases and J by 0 bases, with 9 bases between the two germline ends. Written as DNA, the CDR3 is TGTGCCAGCAGTCTCCGACTAAGCACAGATACGCAGTATTTT. Translated: CASSLRLSTDTQYF.

The rearrangement uses TRBV10-1 and TRBJ2-3; 7 bases are shared with TRBD1. V shed 4 bases and J 4 bases; nucleotides not matched to a gene: 14. In germline, CDR1 is WNHNN, CDR2 SYGVQD (reference sequence). This CDR3 is built from 17 residues. CDR3 loop: CASSGTGAPHPADTQYF. The CDR3, as DNA: TGCGCCAGCAGTGGTACAGGGGCCCCCCATCCGGCAGATACGCAGTATTTT.

The chain joins TRBV27 to TRBJ2-7, with D perhaps TRBD1 (5 bases). The CDR3 consists of 16 residues. Trimming shortened V by 5 bases and J by 0 bases, and 17 bases separated the two germline ends. The V gene's germline CDR1 is MNHEY and CDR2 SMNVEV (reference sequence). CDR3 bases: TGTGCCAGCAGTCCCCGGGCCCTTAGGGGCTCCTACGAGCAGTACTTC. It codes for CASSPRALRGSYEQYF.

V is TRBV6-5 and J is TRBJ2-2; 7 nucleotides line up with TRBD1. The CDR3 has 15 amino acids. CDR1 and CDR2 from the germline V gene are MNHEY and SVGAGI. After removal of 6 bases from V and 3 bases from J, the junction contained 7 bases not matched to a gene. This CDR3 is CASRPGQTYTGELFF. The CDR3 DNA reads as TGTGCCAGCAGACCGGGACAGACTTACACCGGGGAGCTGTTTTTT.

This rearrangement joins TRBV28 to TRBJ1-1; 9 bases match TRBD1. V trimming: 6 bases; J trimming: 11 bases; junction bases outside the gene matches: 7. The CDR3 runs 12 residues. Germline V CDR1 and CDR2: MDHEN, SYDVKM. CDR3 loop: CASRDHRGRAFF. CDR3 bases: TGTGCCAGCAGGGACCACAGGGGGCGGGCTTTCTTT.

J is TRBJ2-1 and V is TRBV5-6, with 11 bases lining up with TRBD2. This CDR3 has 17 amino acids. Germline V gene data show CDR1 as SGHDT and CDR2 as YYEEEE. The V and J ends lost 0 bases and 12 bases, in that order; junction bases with no gene match: 14. CDR3 in amino acids: CASSLAGDLAGGPGQFF. CDR3 coding DNA: TGTGCCAGCAGCTTGGCGGGGGATCTAGCGGGGGGTCCTGGGCAGTTCTTC.

This sequence joins TRBV4-3 and TRBJ2-5; no firm D call. The J call could be wrong; TRBJ2-7 is a better fit for the DNA end. CDR3 length equals 13 residues. CDR1 and CDR2 from the germline V gene are LGHNA and YSLEER. Here the CDR3 DNA reads TGCGCCAGCAGCCAAGGGTGGTCGTACGAGCAGTACTTC. Amino acid sequence: CASSQGWSYEQYF.

This rearrangement joins TRBV15 to TRBJ2-5, with TRBD2 matching 7 bases. From germline, CDR1 is LNHNV and CDR2 YYDKDF (reference sequence). CDR3 length: 16 amino acids. V lost 3 bases, J lost 5 bases, and 12 bases stayed unmatched. The CDR3 coding sequence is TGTGCCACCAGCAGCGGGCCCGCGGGAGTCGGGGAGACCCAGTACTTC. It is translated as CATSSGPAGVGETQYF. The whole variable domain, remainder taken from reference TRBV15 and TRBJ2-5, is DAMVIQNPRYQVTQFGKPVTLSCSQTLNHNVMYWYQQKSSQAPKLLFHYYDKDFNNEADTPDNFQSRRPNTSFCFLDIRSPGLGDTAMYLCATSSGPAGVGETQYFGPGTRLLVL.

The chain has TRBV10-3 and TRBJ2-7, with D possibly being TRBD2 (5 bases). This CDR3 comprises 14 residues. The germline V gene has CDR1 ENHRY and CDR2 SYGVKD. V lost 4 bases, J lost 3 bases, and 13 bases lay in between. CDR3 bases: TGTGCCATCAGTGCTACAGCCGGGGTCTACGAGCAGTACTTC. Its protein is CAISATAGVYEQYF.

CDR3 DNA: TGTGCCAGCAGATCGGGCTACGAGCAGTACTTC. This translates into CASRSGYEQYF. The chain is built from TRBV27 and TRBJ2-7, with D uncertain. CDR3 length equals 11 residues. CDR1 MNHEY and CDR2 SMNVEV come from the germline V gene (reference sequence). V gave up 6 bases and J gave up 3 bases, with 6 bases separating them.

The V gene is TRBV28, the J gene TRBJ2-7, with D hard to call. V shed 2 bases and J shed 3 bases, with 11 bases lying between them. Germline V gene lookup returns CDR1 MDHEN and CDR2 SYDVKM. The CDR3 is 14 residues long. The CDR3: CASSLDLGRYEQYF. For the CDR3, the DNA is TGTGCCAGCAGTTTAGATTTGGGCCGCTACGAGCAGTACTTC.

This rearrangement joins TRBV28 to TRBJ1-2; possibly TRBD1 for D (6 bases). Trimming took 3 bases from V and 5 from J, leaving 19 bases between them. This CDR3 is built from 16 residues. Germline V gives CDR1 MDHEN, CDR2 SYDVKM. The CDR3 DNA reads as TGTGCCAGCAGTTTTTTGGGGGCCAAGGGCATATATGGCTACACCTTC. It specifies CASSFLGAKGIYGYTF.

The chain uses TRBV27 and TRBJ2-3; no clear D gene. The germline V gene has CDR1 MNHEY and CDR2 SMNVEV (reference sequence). This CDR3 region has 15 residues. Trimming left V 3 bases short and J 0 bases short, with 10 bases between. The CDR3 spells CASSLESSSTDTQYF. CDR3 DNA: TGTGCCAGCAGTTTGGAGAGTTCTAGCACAGATACGCAGTATTTT.

This chain links TRBV28 with TRBJ2-1, with D perhaps TRBD2 (6 bases). In germline, CDR1 is MDHEN, CDR2 SYDVKM. V lost 5 bases, J lost 6 bases, and 29 bases lay in between. The CDR3 covers 19 residues. The CDR3 here is CASSPPRDSGFTRVNEQFF. In nucleotides, the CDR3 is TGTGCCAGCAGTCCCCCACGGGACTCCGGATTTACCCGAGTCAATGAGCAGTTCTTC. Full variable domain (outside the CDR3, taken from reference TRBV28 and TRBJ2-1): DVKVTQSSRYLVKRTGEKVFLECVQDMDHENMFWYRQDPGLGLRLIYFSYDVKMKEKGDIPEGYSVSREKKERFSLILESASTNQTSMYLCASSPPRDSGFTRVNEQFFGPGTRLTVL.

The rearrangement uses TRBV4-2 and TRBJ2-2; D is perhaps TRBD2 (5 bases). The germline gives CDR1 LGHNA, CDR2 YNFKEQ. Trimming took off 6 bases at V and 3 bases at J, with 11 bases between the two ends. The CDR3 is made up of 14 amino acids. In DNA form, the CDR3 reads TGTGCCAGCAGGGATAGCGCTTACACCGGGGAGCTGTTTTTT. It is translated as CASRDSAYTGELFF.